The rows below give T cell receptor beta chains drawn from one sample of a study of siplizumab effects on memory and regulatory T cells. Generated by immunoSEQ multiplex PCR, the TCRdb table keeps only in-frame clones and is missing some. The sample has about 110,000 clones; roughly 92% are singletons. Sequencing used CD4+ T cells sorted from blood. The receptors come from a human donor in good health. Each CDR3 is given with its conserved first and last residue. D genes are given only for firm matches. Not every row has a clone size; where given, it reads once, few, many or a size class.

DNA	CDR3	D	V	J	size
TGTGCCAGCAGTGAACAGGTCCCCGGGGAGCTGTTTTTT	CASSEQVPGELFF	-	TRBV2	TRBJ2-2	-
TGTGCCAGCCAGGGATCCCAAGAGACCCAGTACTTC	CASQGSQETQYF	-	TRBV28	TRBJ2-5	-
TGTGCCAGCAGCGTATCCGGGACTCCCTCTGGGACCCAGTACTTC	CASSVSGTPSGTQYF	-	TRBV7-9	TRBJ2-5	once
TGTGCCAGCCAGGACGGAAGACAGAACACCGGGGAGCTGTTTTTT	CASQDGRQNTGELFF	-	TRBV25-1	TRBJ2-2	-
TGCGCCAGCAGCCAAACCGGAACGTACCAAGAGACCCAGTACTTC	CASSQTGTYQETQYF	-	TRBV4-1	TRBJ2-5	-
TGCGCCAGCAGCCTGACTAGCGGGGCCTACAATGAGCAGTTCTTC	CASSLTSGAYNEQFF	TRBD2	TRBV5-1	TRBJ2-1	-
TGTGCCAGCAGTTATTGGGGGGACGGGGCCCAGTACTTC	CASSYWGDGAQYF	-	TRBV6-5	TRBJ2-5	-
TGCGCCAGCCGTTCGACAGGGGGCAATGAGCAGTTCTTC	CASRSTGGNEQFF	TRBD1	TRBV10-2	TRBJ2-1	-
TGCGCCAGCAGCCCCGACGGACAGTCTAACTATGGCTACACCTTC	CASSPDGQSNYGYTF	-	TRBV5-1	TRBJ1-2	-
TGTGCCAGCACCCCGAAGGGAAAGAAGAGGTTC	CASTPKGKKRF	-	TRBV6-4	TRBJ2-7	-
TGTGCCAGTAGTATAGCTAGGGGCAGTTATGGCTACACCTTC	CASSIARGSYGYTF	-	TRBV19	TRBJ1-2	-
TGTGCCAGCAGTTACCCCGGGACTAGCGGGAGTCGCGAGCAGTTCTTC	CASSYPGTSGSREQFF	TRBD2	TRBV6-6	TRBJ2-1	-
TGTGCCAGCAGTACGGGGTTTCCTGGAAACACCATATATTTT	CASSTGFPGNTIYF	-	TRBV11-3	TRBJ1-3	-
TGTGCCAGCAGCTCCCCCCACAAGAACACTGAAGCTTTCTTT	CASSSPHKNTEAFF	-	TRBV7-6	TRBJ1-1	-